This T cell receptor (beta chain) was documented in a study of CD8 T cells in ankylosing spondylitis. Findings and limits, study-wide: Significant enrichment of disease-linked clones was reportedly seen in matched ankylosing spondylitis synovial fluid. CD8+ cells made up the disease-linked clones, which were relatively rare in peripheral blood. Roughly 8 highly homologous variants made up a TCR beta motif, and this motif appeared characteristic of ankylosing spondylitis blood.

One entry per CDR3 protein, called by TCRdb with MiXCR from the 5' RACE reads. This table holds 200,000 to 300,000 distinct CDR3 sequences, approximately 9% found once. In regard to this clonotype: No antigen is known for it.

Trimming left V 5 bases short and J 0 bases short, with 12 bases between. The CDR3 extends over 15 amino acids. In germline, CDR1 is SGHDT, CDR2 YYEEEE. The sample comprised blood, either unsorted or a sorted T cell fraction (not recorded which). The clonotype comes from a male donor with ankylosing spondylitis or in good health (not recorded which). The rearrangement joins TRBV5-6 to TRBJ2-1; D may be TRBD1 (6 bases). The CDR3 DNA sequence: TGTGCCAGCAGTTGGGGGCAGGGCTCCTACAATGAGCAGTTCTTC. Amino acids: CASSWGQGSYNEQFF.